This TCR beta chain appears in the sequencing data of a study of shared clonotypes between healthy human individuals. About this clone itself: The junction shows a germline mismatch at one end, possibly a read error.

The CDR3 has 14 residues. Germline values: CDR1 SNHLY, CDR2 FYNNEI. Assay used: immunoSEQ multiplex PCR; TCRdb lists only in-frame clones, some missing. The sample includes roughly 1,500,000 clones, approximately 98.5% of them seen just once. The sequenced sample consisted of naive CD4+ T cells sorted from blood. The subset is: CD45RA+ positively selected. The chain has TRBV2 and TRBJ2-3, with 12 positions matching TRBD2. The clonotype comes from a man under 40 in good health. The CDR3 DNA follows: TGTGCCGGCAGATTTACTAGCGGGAGGGATACGCAGTATTTT. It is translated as CAGRFTSGRDTQYF. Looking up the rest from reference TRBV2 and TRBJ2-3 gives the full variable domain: EPEVTQTPSHQVTQMGQEVILRCVPISNHLYFYWYRQILGQKVEFLVSFYNNEISEKSEIFDDQFSVERPDGSNFTLKIRSTKLEDSAMYFCAGRFTSGRDTQYFGPGTRLTVL.